Within the sample, the clone carrying this T cell receptor beta chain is medium-sized. The antigen is unknown. These data are taken from a study of tumor-infiltrating lymphocytes in localized non-small cell lung cancer. Study summary: The cohort mixed smokers and never-smokers, several histologies, and some post-neoadjuvant-chemotherapy samples.

Overall study results and limits: Tumors had more T cell infiltration than uninvolved lung, per TCRbeta sequencing and CD3 counts. Tumor T-cell fraction from TCR sequencing was not associated with recurrence-free survival (p = 0.61). Different pieces of the same tissue were used for each assay.

The protocol was immunoSEQ multiplex PCR, while the TCRdb copy is restricted to in-frame clones and leaves out a portion. The data show 4,900 or so clones, with approximately 72% seen just once and 60% to 65% held by the top ten. The sample consisted of lung tumor tissue. The sequence was obtained from a human donor with non-small cell lung cancer.

The DNA of the CDR3 is TGTGCCAGCAGCCAAGCAGAGTCAACGGGGGCGCTAGCCAAAAACATTCAGTACTTC. Translated: CASSQAESTGALAKNIQYF. The chain joins TRBV4-2 to TRBJ2-4; D may correspond to TRBD1 or TRBD2 (6 bases each). V dropped 1 base and J dropped 0 bases, with 19 bases sitting between them. CDR1 and CDR2 from the germline V gene are LGHNA and YNFKEQ. The length of the CDR3 is 19 residues.